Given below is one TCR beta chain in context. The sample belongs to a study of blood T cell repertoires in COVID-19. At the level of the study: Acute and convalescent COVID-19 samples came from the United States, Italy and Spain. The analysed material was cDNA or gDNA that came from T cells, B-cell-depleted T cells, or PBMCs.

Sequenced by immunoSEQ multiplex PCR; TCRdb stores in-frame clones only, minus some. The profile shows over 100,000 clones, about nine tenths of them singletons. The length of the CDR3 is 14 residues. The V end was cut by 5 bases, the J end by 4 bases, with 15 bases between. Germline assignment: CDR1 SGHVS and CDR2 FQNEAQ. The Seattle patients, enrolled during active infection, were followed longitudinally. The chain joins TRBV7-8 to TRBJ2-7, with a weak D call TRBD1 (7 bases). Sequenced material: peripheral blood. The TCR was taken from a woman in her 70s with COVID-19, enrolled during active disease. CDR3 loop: CASSLGAGGYEQYF. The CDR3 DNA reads TGTGCCAGCAGCCTAGGGGCAGGGGGGTACGAGCAGTACTTC.